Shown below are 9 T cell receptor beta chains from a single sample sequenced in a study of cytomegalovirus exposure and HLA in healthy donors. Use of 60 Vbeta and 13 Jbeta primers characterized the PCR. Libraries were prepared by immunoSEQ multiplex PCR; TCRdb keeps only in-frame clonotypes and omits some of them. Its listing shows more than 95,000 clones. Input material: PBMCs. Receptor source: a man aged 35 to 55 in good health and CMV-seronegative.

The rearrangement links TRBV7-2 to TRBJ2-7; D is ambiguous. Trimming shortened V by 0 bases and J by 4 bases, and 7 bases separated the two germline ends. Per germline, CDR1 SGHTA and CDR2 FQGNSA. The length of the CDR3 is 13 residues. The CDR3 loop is CASSLAAGYEQYF. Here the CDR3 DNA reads TGTGCCAGCAGCTTAGCTGCCGGGTACGAGCAGTACTTC.

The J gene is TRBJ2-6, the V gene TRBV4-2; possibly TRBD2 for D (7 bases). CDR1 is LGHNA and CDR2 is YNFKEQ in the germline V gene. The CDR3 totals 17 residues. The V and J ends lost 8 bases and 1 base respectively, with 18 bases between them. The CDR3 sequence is CASDRGGGLSGANVLTF. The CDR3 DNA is TGTGCCAGCGATAGAGGGGGAGGGCTTTCTGGGGCCAACGTCCTGACTTTC.

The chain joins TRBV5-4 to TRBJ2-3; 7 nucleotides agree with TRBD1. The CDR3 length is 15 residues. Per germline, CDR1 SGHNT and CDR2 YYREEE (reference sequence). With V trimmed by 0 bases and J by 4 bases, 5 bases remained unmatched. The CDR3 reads CASSLDRGLPDTQYF. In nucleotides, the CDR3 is TGTGCCAGCAGCTTGGACAGGGGTTTACCAGATACGCAGTATTTT.

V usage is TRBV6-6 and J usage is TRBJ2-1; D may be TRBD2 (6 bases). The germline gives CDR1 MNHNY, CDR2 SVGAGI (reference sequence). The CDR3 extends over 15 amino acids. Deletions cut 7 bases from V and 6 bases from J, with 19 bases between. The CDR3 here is CASTPNIGGGNEQFF. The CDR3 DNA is TGTGCCAGCACCCCAAACATCGGGGGAGGCAATGAGCAGTTCTTC.

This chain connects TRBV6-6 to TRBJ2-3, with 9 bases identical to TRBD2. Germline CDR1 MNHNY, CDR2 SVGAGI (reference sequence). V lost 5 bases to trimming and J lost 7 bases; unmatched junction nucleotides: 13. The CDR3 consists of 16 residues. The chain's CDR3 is CASSVTGTSHPYTQYF. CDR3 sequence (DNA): TGTGCCAGCAGTGTAACCGGGACTAGCCATCCTTATACGCAGTATTTT.

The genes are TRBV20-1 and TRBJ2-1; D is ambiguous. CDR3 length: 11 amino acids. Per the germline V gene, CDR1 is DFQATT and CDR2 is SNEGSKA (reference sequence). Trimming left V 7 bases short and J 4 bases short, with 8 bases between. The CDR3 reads CSVRSYNEQFF. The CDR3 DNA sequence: TGCAGTGTACGGTCATACAATGAGCAGTTCTTC.

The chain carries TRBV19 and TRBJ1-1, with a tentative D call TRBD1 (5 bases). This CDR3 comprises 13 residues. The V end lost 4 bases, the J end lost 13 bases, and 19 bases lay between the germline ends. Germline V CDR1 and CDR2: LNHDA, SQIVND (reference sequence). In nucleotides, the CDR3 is TGTGCCAGTAGTACCTACTCGGGGGACCAGGATTTCTTT. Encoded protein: CASSTYSGDQDFF.

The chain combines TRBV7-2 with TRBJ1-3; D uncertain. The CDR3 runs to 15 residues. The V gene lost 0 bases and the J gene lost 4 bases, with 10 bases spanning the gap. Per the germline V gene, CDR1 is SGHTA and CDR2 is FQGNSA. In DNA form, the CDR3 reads TGTGCCAGCAGCTTAGCGAGTAAAGAAGGAAACACCATATATTTT. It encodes CASSLASKEGNTIYF.

The CDR3 loop reads CASRPTGNTEAFF. The CDR3 bases are TGTGCCAGCAGGCCTACAGGGAACACTGAAGCTTTCTTT. The rearrangement joins TRBV6-5 to TRBJ1-1; perhaps TRBD1 as D (5 bases). Deletions cut 6 bases from V and 1 base from J, with 9 bases between. CDR3 length: 13 amino acids. Germline lookup yields CDR1 MNHEY and CDR2 SVGAGI.